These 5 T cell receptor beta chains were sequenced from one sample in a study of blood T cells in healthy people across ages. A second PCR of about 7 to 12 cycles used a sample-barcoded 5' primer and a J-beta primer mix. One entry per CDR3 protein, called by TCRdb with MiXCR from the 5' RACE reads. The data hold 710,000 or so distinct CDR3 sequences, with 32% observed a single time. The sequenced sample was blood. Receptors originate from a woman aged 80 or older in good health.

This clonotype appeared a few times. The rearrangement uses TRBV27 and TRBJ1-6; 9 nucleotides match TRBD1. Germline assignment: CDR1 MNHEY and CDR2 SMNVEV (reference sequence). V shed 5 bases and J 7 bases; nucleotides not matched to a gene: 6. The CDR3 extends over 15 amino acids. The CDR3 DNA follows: TGTGCCAGCAGTGGGGGGACAGGGATGAATTCACCCCTCCACTTT. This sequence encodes CASSGGTGMNSPLHF.

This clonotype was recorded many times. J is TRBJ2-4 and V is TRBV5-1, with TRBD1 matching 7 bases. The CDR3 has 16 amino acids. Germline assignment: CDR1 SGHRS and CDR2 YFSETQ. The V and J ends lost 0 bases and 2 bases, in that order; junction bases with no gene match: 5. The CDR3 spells CASSLEEGATKNIQYF. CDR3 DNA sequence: TGCGCCAGCAGCTTGGAAGAGGGGGCAACCAAAAACATTCAGTACTTC.

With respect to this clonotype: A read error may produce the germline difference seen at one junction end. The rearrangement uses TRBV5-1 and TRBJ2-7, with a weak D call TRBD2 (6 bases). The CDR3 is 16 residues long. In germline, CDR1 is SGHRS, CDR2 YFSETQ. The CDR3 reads CASSLEGRASSYKQYF. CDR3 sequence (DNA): TGTGCCAGCAGCTTGGAGGGACGGGCGAGCTCCTACAAGCAGTACTTC.

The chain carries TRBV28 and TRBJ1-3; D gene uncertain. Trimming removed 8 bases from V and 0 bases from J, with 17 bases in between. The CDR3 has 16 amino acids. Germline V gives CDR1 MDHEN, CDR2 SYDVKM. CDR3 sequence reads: CASDSQEAYSGNTIYF. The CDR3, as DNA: TGTGCCAGCGACTCTCAAGAGGCTTACTCTGGAAACACCATATATTTT.

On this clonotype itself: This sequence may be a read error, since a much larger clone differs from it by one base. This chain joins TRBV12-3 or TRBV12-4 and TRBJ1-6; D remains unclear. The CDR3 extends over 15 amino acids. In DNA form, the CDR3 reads TGTGCCAGCAGTCTTCGGACGGCTTATAATTCACCCCCCCACTTT. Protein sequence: CASSLRTAYNSPPHF.